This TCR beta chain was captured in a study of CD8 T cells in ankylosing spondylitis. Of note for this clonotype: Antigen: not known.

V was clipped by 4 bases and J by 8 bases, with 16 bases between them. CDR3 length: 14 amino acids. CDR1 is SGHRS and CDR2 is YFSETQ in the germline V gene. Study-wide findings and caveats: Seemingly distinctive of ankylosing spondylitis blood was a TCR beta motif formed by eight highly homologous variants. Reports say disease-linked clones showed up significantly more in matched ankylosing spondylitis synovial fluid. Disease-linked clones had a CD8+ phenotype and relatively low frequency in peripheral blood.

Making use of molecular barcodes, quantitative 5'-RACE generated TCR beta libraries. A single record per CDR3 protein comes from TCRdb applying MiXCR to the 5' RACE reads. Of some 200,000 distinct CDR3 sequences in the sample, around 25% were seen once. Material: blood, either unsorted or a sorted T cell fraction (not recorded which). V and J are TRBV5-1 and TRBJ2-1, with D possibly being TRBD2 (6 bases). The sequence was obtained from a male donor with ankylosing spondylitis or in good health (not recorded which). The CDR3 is CASSHRLVGHEQFF. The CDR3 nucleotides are TGCGCCAGCAGCCATCGACTAGTAGGCCATGAGCAGTTCTTC.